This T cell receptor beta chain originates from a study of cytomegalovirus exposure and HLA in healthy donors. Across the study: Of approximately 400 genotyped donors, approximately 80% clustered with self-reported Caucasian donors. Findings of the study overall: Apart from CMV serostatus, no immune exposure information was available. A later analysis showed that HLA-associated TCR beta chains had undergone more clonal expansion than equally common others. Relative to the approximately 700-donor mean, N-insertions were reportedly fewer in an Asian-associated ancestry cluster in a later analysis.

CDR1 is SNHLY, CDR2 FYNNEI, per germline. The CDR3 sequence is 15 residues long. V lost 1 base and J 4 bases, leaving 13 bases between the germline ends. A note on this clone: Its antigen is not known.

In the PCR, 60 Vbeta and 13 Jbeta primers were used. Clones were read by immunoSEQ multiplex PCR, and TCRdb kept only the in-frame ones, dropping some. The sample holds 160,000 or so clones, around 73% seen once. The receptor comes from a male donor in good health and CMV-seronegative. Sequencing used PBMCs. This chain links TRBV2 with TRBJ2-5; TRBD2 might be the D (5 bases). In DNA form, the CDR3 reads TGTGCCAGCAGTGAAGTAGGGAGTCTAGGAGAGACCCAGTACTTC. Translation: CASSEVGSLGETQYF.